The 28 T cell receptor beta chains reported below all come from one sample, sequenced in a study of blood T cell repertoires in COVID-19. Sequenced by immunoSEQ multiplex PCR; TCRdb stores in-frame clones only, minus some. This sample has 60,000 to 75,000 clones; around 87% occur once, and the top ten carry around 5%. The material sequenced was peripheral blood. These TCRs come from a man aged 45-65 years with active COVID-19.

The chain links TRBV28 to TRBJ1-2; 10 bases fit TRBD1. Trimming removed 9 bases from V and 3 bases from J; junction bases left unmatched: 10. CDR3 size: 15 residues. Germline loops: CDR1 MDHEN, CDR2 SYDVKM. The CDR3, as DNA: TGTGCCAGTATGAGAGGACAGGGGGAATACTATGGCTACACCTTC. Its protein product is CASMRGQGEYYGYTF.

CDR3 amino acids: CASSLVGSATGELFF. CDR3 nucleotides: TGTGCCAGCAGCTTAGTTGGGAGTGCCACCGGGGAGCTGTTTTTT. This chain connects TRBV11-3 to TRBJ2-2; a possible D gene is TRBD2 (5 bases). The CDR3 extends over 15 amino acids. V was pared by 1 base and J by 4 bases, with 10 bases between. CDR1 SGHNT and CDR2 YENEEA come from the germline V gene.

This chain joins TRBV4-1 and TRBJ2-1, with D possibly being TRBD2 (5 bases). The CDR3 covers 15 residues. Germline CDR1 MGHRA, CDR2 YSYEKL. The V gene lost 4 bases and the J gene lost 1 base, with 11 bases spanning the gap. For the CDR3, the DNA is TGCGCCAGCAGCCGGGTGCGGGCATCCTACAATGAGCAGTTCTTC. Encoded protein: CASSRVRASYNEQFF.

The chain uses TRBV19 and TRBJ2-5; D gene uncertain. This CDR3 region has 15 residues. Deletions cut 4 bases from V and 0 bases from J, with 12 bases between. Germline V CDR1 and CDR2: LNHDA, SQIVND (reference sequence). The CDR3 loop reads CASSKGRWNQETQYF. CDR3 nucleotides: TGTGCCAGTAGTAAAGGCAGGTGGAACCAAGAGACCCAGTACTTC.

The chain links TRBV6-2 or TRBV6-3 to TRBJ2-7; 7 bases agree with TRBD2. Germline V gene lookup returns CDR1 MNHEY and CDR2 SVGEGT. This CDR3 contains 14 residues. V dropped 2 bases and J dropped 7; count of bases not matched to a gene: 8. The CDR3 is CASSYVREMQEQYF. CDR3 nucleotide sequence: TGTGCCAGCAGTTACGTGCGGGAGATGCAAGAGCAGTACTTC.

The gene calls are TRBV27 and TRBJ2-5; D possibly corresponds to TRBD2 (6 bases). Germline V lookup: CDR1 MNHEY, CDR2 SMNVEV (reference sequence). V was shortened by 5 bases and J by 9 bases, with 10 bases between the two germline ends. This CDR3 spans 11 amino acids. The CDR3 here is CASSPGGAQYF. The CDR3 nucleotides are TGTGCCAGCAGTCCAGGCGGGGCCCAGTACTTC.

With regard to this clone: One end of the junction does not line up with germline, which may come from a read error. The chain links TRBV7-7 to TRBJ2-5; TRBD1 might be the D (5 bases). The CDR3 runs to 14 residues. Germline CDR1 and CDR2: SSHAT and FNYEAQ (reference sequence). CDR3 sequence reads: CASSLSQGTETQYF. The DNA of the CDR3 is TGTGCTAGCAGCTTATCGCAGGGAACAGAGACCCAGTACTTC.

Regarding this clone: The same CDR3 is also encoded by other DNA sequences in this sample. The chain combines TRBV4-2 with TRBJ2-3; perhaps TRBD2 as D (6 bases). CDR3 length: 15 amino acids. Trimming stripped 4 bases from V and 0 bases from J, with 11 bases between. Germline CDR1 and CDR2: LGHNA and YNFKEQ. This CDR3 reads CASSPGGPSTDTQYF. The CDR3 coding sequence is TGTGCCAGCAGCCCCGGGGGACCCAGCACAGATACGCAGTATTTT.

CDR3: CASSFKVTGGAGSYEQYF. The CDR3 DNA sequence: TGTGCCAGCAGCTTCAAGGTAACAGGCGGCGCCGGGTCCTACGAGCAGTACTTC. The chain combines TRBV11-2 with TRBJ2-7; D may be TRBD1 (5 bases). The length of the CDR3 is 18 residues. Trimming took off 3 bases at V and 1 base at J, with 22 bases between the two ends. In germline, CDR1 is SGHAT, CDR2 FQNNGV.

V gene TRBV2 combines with J gene TRBJ2-1, with 8 bases identical to TRBD1. The junction had 4 bases not matched to a gene; V was cut back by 4 bases and J by 8 bases. Per the germline V gene, CDR1 is SNHLY and CDR2 is FYNNEI. The CDR3 is 13 residues long. CDR3 loop: CASSVRGRDEQFF. The CDR3 DNA reads TGTGCCAGCAGTGTCAGGGGGCGAGATGAGCAGTTCTTC.

Written as DNA, the CDR3 is TGTGCCAGCTCACAGGGGTCCACCTCTGGAAACACCATATATTTT. This codes for CASSQGSTSGNTIYF. This chain links TRBV18 with TRBJ1-3; a weak D match, TRBD1 (5 bases). This CDR3 comprises 15 residues. V lost 4 bases and J 0 bases, leaving 10 bases between the germline ends. Germline CDR1 and CDR2: KGHSH and LQKENI. Looking up the rest from reference TRBV18 and TRBJ1-3 gives the full variable domain: NAGVMQNPRHLVRRRGQEARLRCSPMKGHSHVYWYRQLPEEGLKFMVYLQKENIIDESGMPKERFSAEFPKEGPSILRIQQVVRGDSAAYFCASSQGSTSGNTIYFGEGSWLTVV.

This clone was picked up one time. The chain links TRBV28 to TRBJ2-7, with TRBD1 as a possible D gene (6 bases). V was pared by 6 bases and J by 3 bases, with 12 bases between. CDR3 size: 13 residues. The V gene's germline CDR1 is MDHEN and CDR2 SYDVKM. CDR3 DNA sequence: TGTGCCAGCAGGACAACACAGGGCTACGAGCAGTACTTC. Its protein product is CASRTTQGYEQYF.

J is TRBJ1-2 and V is TRBV14; D gene ambiguous. The CDR3 extends over 14 amino acids. Trimming pared 6 bases from V and 2 bases from J, leaving 13 bases between. Germline assignment: CDR1 SGHDN and CDR2 FVKESK. The chain's CDR3 is CASSPLQVNYGYTF. The CDR3 region has the DNA TGTGCCAGCAGTCCACTACAAGTAAACTATGGCTACACCTTC.

This chain's CDR3 is CASSPGLARSTDTQYF. The CDR3 DNA reads TGTGCCAGCAGCCCAGGACTAGCGCGTTCCACAGATACGCAGTATTTT. V and J are TRBV7-3 and TRBJ2-3, with TRBD2 matching over 9 bases. Germline lookup yields CDR1 SGHTA and CDR2 FQGTGA. This CDR3 region has 16 residues. The V and J ends lost 5 bases and 2 bases, in that order; junction bases with no gene match: 8.

J is TRBJ1-1 and V is TRBV29-1; D might be TRBD1 (5 bases). The CDR3 is 12 amino acids. Germline CDR1 is SQVTM and CDR2 is ANQGSEA. Trimming removed 4 bases at V and 1 base at J, with 7 bases between. CDR3 in amino acids: CSVGQTNTEAFF. The CDR3 DNA reads as TGCAGCGTTGGACAGACGAACACTGAAGCTTTCTTT.

This chain joins TRBV19 and TRBJ1-1, with TRBD1 matching 7 bases. This CDR3 comprises 15 residues. J gave up 1 base and V 6 bases, and 8 bases lay outside the gene matches. CDR1 and CDR2 (germline): LNHDA, SQIVND (reference sequence). This chain's CDR3 is CASRGRRQGNTEAFF. The CDR3 DNA follows: TGTGCCAGTAGGGGACGGAGACAGGGGAACACTGAAGCTTTCTTT.

This chain links TRBV25-1 with TRBJ1-1; possible D gene TRBD1, 6 bases. Looked up from germline, CDR1 is MGHDK and CDR2 is SYGVNS. V gave up 2 bases and J gave up 2 bases, with 9 bases separating them. The CDR3 loop spans 14 amino acids. CDR3 sequence reads: CASSEQGINTEAFF. CDR3 bases: TGTGCCAGCAGTGAACAGGGGATAAACACTGAAGCTTTCTTT.

This chain connects TRBV7-2 to TRBJ2-1; possible D gene TRBD1, 6 bases. Trimming removed 6 bases from V and 7 bases from J, with 22 bases in between. Looked up from germline, CDR1 is SGHTA and CDR2 is FQGNSA. This CDR3 is 16 amino acids long. The CDR3 DNA reads as TGTGCCAGCAGTCTGGTCGCCAGGGGATCGTGGAATGAGCAGTTCTTC. It is translated as CASSLVARGSWNEQFF.

The rearrangement links TRBV24-1 to TRBJ2-1, with unresolved D. The CDR3 consists of 11 residues. The V and J ends lost 4 bases and 7 bases respectively, with 4 bases between them. Germline CDR1 and CDR2: KGHDR and SFDVKD. CDR3 sequence: CATSDPNEQFF. The CDR3 nucleotides are TGTGCCACCAGTGACCCGAATGAGCAGTTCTTC.

The chain carries TRBV10-1 and TRBJ1-5; 8 bases fit TRBD1. The V segment lost 6 bases and the J segment 6 bases; nucleotides outside the gene matches: 10. From germline, CDR1 is WNHNN and CDR2 SYGVQD (reference sequence). The CDR3 spans 15 residues. This chain's CDR3 is CASRGRQGRIQPQHF. The CDR3 DNA is TGCGCCAGCAGGGGGAGACAGGGGAGGATTCAGCCCCAGCATTTT.

This chain links TRBV5-8 with TRBJ1-2; 7 nucleotides match TRBD1. Germline V gene lookup returns CDR1 SGHTS and CDR2 YDEGEE. Trimming removed 4 bases from V and 3 bases from J; junction bases left unmatched: 6. The CDR3 is 14 amino acids. The CDR3 reads CASSARTGYYGYTF. The DNA for the CDR3 is TGTGCCAGCAGCGCCCGGACAGGCTACTATGGCTACACCTTC.

The chain recombines TRBV7-8 with TRBJ2-7, with D possibly being TRBD2 (5 bases). The CDR3 is 15 amino acids. V lost 2 bases and J lost 2, with 13 bases in between. Germline-derived CDR1 and CDR2 are SGHVS and FQNEAQ. The CDR3 spells CASSLSSGTPYEQYF. CDR3 nucleotide sequence: TGTGCCAGCAGCTTATCCAGCGGTACTCCCTACGAGCAGTACTTC.

This chain connects TRBV5-1 to TRBJ2-5; D possibly corresponds to TRBD2 (5 bases). Trimming removed 1 base from V and 1 base from J, with 17 bases in between. The CDR3 sequence is 17 residues long. Germline assignment: CDR1 SGHRS and CDR2 YFSETQ. CDR3 protein: CASSLRGFAGLQETQYF. CDR3 nucleotides: TGCGCCAGCAGCTTGAGAGGTTTCGCGGGCCTCCAAGAGACCCAGTACTTC.

This clone has just a few counts. J is TRBJ1-2 and V is TRBV28, with 7 nucleotides matching TRBD1. The CDR3 consists of 14 residues. Germline loops: CDR1 MDHEN, CDR2 SYDVKM. The trim removed 6 bases at V and 2 bases at J, leaving 6 bases unmatched. CDR3 residues: CASRSGQLNYGYTF. The CDR3 DNA sequence: TGTGCCAGCAGGTCGGGACAGCTGAACTATGGCTACACCTTC.

CDR3 loop: CASSTSAVPSYEQYF. In nucleotides, the CDR3 is TGTGCCAGCAGCACGTCGGCGGTACCGTCCTACGAGCAGTACTTC. The chain carries TRBV9 and TRBJ2-7; D is uncertain. CDR1 is SGDLS, CDR2 YYNGEE, per germline. The CDR3 sequence is 15 residues long. With 4 bases removed from V and 1 base from J, the gap between germline ends came to 15 bases.

V gene TRBV29-1 combines with J gene TRBJ2-3; TRBD2 matches at 14 bases. Germline CDR1 and CDR2: SQVTM and ANQGSEA. V dropped 4 bases and J dropped 2; count of bases not matched to a gene: 14. This CDR3 has 19 amino acids. In DNA form, the CDR3 reads TGCAGCGTTGGGGATCCGGGACTAGCGGGAGCGCTACACACAGATACGCAGTATTTT. It codes for CSVGDPGLAGALHTDTQYF.

V is TRBV6-2 or TRBV6-3 and J is TRBJ1-2, with 12 bases aligning to TRBD1. V trimming: 0 bases; J trimming: 7 bases; junction bases outside the gene matches: 6. This CDR3 comprises 16 residues. The germline CDR1 and CDR2 sequences are MNHEY and SVGEGT. CDR3 residues: CASSYSKGTGGLGYTF. CDR3 nucleotide sequence: TGTGCCAGCAGTTACTCGAAGGGGACAGGGGGCCTTGGCTACACCTTC.

Here the CDR3 reads CASSQEGLGGEEASSYEQYF. The CDR3 nucleotides are TGCGCCAGCAGCCAAGAGGGGTTGGGCGGGGAAGAAGCAAGCTCCTACGAGCAGTACTTC. The V and J genes are TRBV4-3 and TRBJ2-7, with a weak D call TRBD2 (6 bases). The germline V and J ends were trimmed by 0 bases and 0 bases, with 24 bases remaining between them. This CDR3 contains 20 residues. Germline CDR1 LGHNA, CDR2 YSLEER.